This TCR beta chain is from a study of human T cells and chemical hapten exposure. From germline, CDR1 is MNHEY and CDR2 SMNVEV (reference sequence). V lost 2 bases, J lost 3 bases, and 6 bases stayed unmatched. The CDR3 length is 15 residues. This clonotype has a handful of counts. Sample time point: patch test 2, 6 weeks after DPC sensitization. The treatment was: therapeutic diphenylcyclopropenone sensitization with weekly scalp DPC. TCRdb passed the RACE reads through MiXCR, listing each CDR3 protein once. The data contain about 84,000 distinct CDR3 sequences, under 11% of them seen just once; the ten biggest clones take up around 5%.

This receptor was taken from a woman aged 50 to 65 with alopecia areata. Some clones in this sample may be carry-over from other donors' samples. V gene TRBV27 combines with J gene TRBJ2-5, with TRBD2 identical over 7 bases. The source was whole blood, collected in connection with sensitization to the hapten diphenylcyclopropenone (DPC). The CDR3 protein is CASSLDPRGEETQYF. DNA of the CDR3: TGTGCCAGCAGTTTAGACCCCCGGGGGGAAGAGACCCAGTACTTC.